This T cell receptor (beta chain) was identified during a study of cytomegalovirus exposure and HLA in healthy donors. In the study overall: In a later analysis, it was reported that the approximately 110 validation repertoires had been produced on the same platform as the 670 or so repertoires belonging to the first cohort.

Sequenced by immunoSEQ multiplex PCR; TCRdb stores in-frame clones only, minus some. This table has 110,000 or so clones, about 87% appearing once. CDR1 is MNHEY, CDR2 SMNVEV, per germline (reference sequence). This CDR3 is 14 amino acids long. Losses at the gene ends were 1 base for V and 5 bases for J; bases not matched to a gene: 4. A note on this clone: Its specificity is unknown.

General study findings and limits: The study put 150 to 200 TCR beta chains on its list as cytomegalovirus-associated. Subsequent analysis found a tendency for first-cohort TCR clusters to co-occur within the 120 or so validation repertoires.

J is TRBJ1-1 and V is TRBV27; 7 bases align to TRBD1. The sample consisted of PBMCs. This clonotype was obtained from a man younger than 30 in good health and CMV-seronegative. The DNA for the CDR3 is TGTGCCAGCAGTTTATTTCAGGGGGGTACTGAAGCTTTCTTT. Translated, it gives CASSLFQGGTEAFF.